This T cell receptor (beta chain) is drawn from a study of T cell responses to AZD1222 COVID-19 vaccine. Clones were sequenced by immunoSEQ multiplex PCR, and TCRdb holds only the in-frame ones, with some missing. This table has roughly 100,000 clones, 80% to 90% appearing once. CDR3 length: 13 residues. V gave up 6 bases and J gave up 1 base, with 9 bases separating them. Per germline, CDR1 MDHEN and CDR2 SYDVKM. The chain uses TRBV28 and TRBJ1-1, with D unclear. The sequences come from peripheral blood, collected on day 0 of AZD1222 vaccination. The TCR originated in an adult in good health. The CDR3 DNA sequence: TGTGCCAGCAGAAAGTGGGGGAACACTGAAGCTTTCTTT. The encoded protein is CASRKWGNTEAFF. The whole variable domain, remainder taken from reference TRBV28 and TRBJ1-1, is DVKVTQSSRYLVKRTGEKVFLECVQDMDHENMFWYRQDPGLGLRLIYFSYDVKMKEKGDIPEGYSVSREKKERFSLILESASTNQTSMYLCASRKWGNTEAFFGQGTRLTVV.